This record looks at one T cell receptor beta chain sequence and its context. Its antigen is unknown. CDR3 size: 14 residues. Trimming removed 3 bases from V and 8 bases from J; junction bases left unmatched: 3. The data belong to a study of CD8 T cells in Susac syndrome. The study's findings and limits: TCR sequencing and HLA analysis covered a relatively small number of individuals.

Reverse transcription of roughly 0.5 to 1 ug RNA used random hexamers. An immunoSEQ multiplex PCR generated amplified TCR beta CDR3 products spanning 54 Vbeta and 13 Jbeta. TCRdb recomputed calls from the immunoSEQ multiplex PCR reads with MiXCR, one row per CDR3 protein. The sample holds 150,000 to 200,000 distinct CDR3 sequences, over 75% seen once. This receptor was taken from a human donor with Susac syndrome. The rearrangement links TRBV12-3 or TRBV12-4 to TRBJ1-4; 10 bases match TRBD1. The sample was CD4+ T cells from PBMCs. CDR3 bases: TGTGCCAGCAGTTTTGGGACAGGGGCCGAAAAACTGTTTTTT. Protein: CASSFGTGAEKLFF.